This TCR beta chain was obtained from a study of technical replicates of blood from a few donors. This CDR3 contains 16 residues. CDR1 is SNHLY and CDR2 is FYNNEI in the germline V gene. Trimming left V 5 bases short and J 5 bases short, with 21 bases between. The table came from immunoSEQ multiplex PCR; TCRdb's copy has only in-frame clones and leaves some out. Found here are approximately 13,000 clones, more than 75% of them singletons; the top ten hold 12%. The specimen sequenced was PBMCs. V gene TRBV2 combines with J gene TRBJ1-2, with D maybe TRBD1 (6 bases). This receptor was obtained from a human donor in good health. The CDR3 loop is CASSPTGGAGTYGYTF. In DNA form, the CDR3 reads TGTGCCAGCAGTCCAACGGGGGGCGCAGGGACTTATGGCTACACCTTC.